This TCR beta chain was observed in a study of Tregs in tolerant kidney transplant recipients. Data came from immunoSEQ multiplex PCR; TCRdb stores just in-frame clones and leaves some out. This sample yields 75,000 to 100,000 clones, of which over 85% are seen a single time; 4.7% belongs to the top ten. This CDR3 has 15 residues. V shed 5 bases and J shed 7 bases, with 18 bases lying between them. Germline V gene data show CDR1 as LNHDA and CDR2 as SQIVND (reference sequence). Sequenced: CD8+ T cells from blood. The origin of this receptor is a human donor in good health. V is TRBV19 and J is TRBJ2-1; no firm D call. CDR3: CASSPDLGMENEQFF. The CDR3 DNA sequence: TGTGCCAGTAGTCCAGACCTTGGGATGGAGAATGAGCAGTTCTTC.